This T cell receptor (beta chain) emerged from a study of CD8 T cells in ankylosing spondylitis. Per germline, CDR1 SGHAT and CDR2 FQNNGV. V dropped 2 bases and J dropped 8; count of bases not matched to a gene: 7. The CDR3 runs to 15 residues. Broader study findings: Among TCR beta sequences, a motif of under 10 highly homologous variants appeared characteristic of ankylosing spondylitis blood. Matched synovial fluid from ankylosing spondylitis patients was reported to be enriched for disease-linked clones. Before this, some motif variants had been reported in reactive arthritis synovial fluid and blood.

On this clonotype itself: No antigen is known for it.

The authors made TCR beta libraries by quantitative 5'-RACE with molecular barcodes. TCRdb reanalysed the 5' RACE reads using MiXCR and keeps one entry per CDR3 protein. Here the sample spans about 390,000 distinct CDR3 sequences, about 22% being singletons. Sequenced sample: blood, either unsorted or a sorted T cell fraction (not recorded which). The chain combines TRBV11-2 with TRBJ2-1, with 9 nucleotides matching TRBD2. The sequence was collected from a male donor with ankylosing spondylitis. The CDR3 DNA reads TGTGCCAGCAGCTTACGTACTAGCGGGTGGGATGAGCAGTTCTTC. This encodes CASSLRTSGWDEQFF.